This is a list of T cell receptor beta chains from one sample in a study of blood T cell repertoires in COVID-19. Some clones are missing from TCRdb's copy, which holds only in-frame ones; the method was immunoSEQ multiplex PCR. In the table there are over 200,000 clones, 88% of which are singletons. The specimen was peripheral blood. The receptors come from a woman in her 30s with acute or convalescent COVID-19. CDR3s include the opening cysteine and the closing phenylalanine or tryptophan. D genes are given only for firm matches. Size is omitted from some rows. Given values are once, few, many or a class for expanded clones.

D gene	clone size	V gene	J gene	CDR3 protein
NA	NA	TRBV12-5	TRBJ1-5	CASGLVRDVPQHF
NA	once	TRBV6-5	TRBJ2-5	CASSYSQRAGKETQYF
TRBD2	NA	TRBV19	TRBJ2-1	CASSKGLAGNFNHEQFF
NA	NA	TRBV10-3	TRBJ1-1	CAIKPTGNTEAFF
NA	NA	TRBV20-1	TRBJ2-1	CSASKLDSNEQFF
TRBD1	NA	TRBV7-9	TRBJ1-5	CASSLVRTGTYSNQPQHF
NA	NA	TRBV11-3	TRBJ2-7	CASNNRVSPYEQYF
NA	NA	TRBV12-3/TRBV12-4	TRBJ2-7	CASKEASTNEQYF
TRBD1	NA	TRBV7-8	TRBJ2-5	CASSSTGSQETQYF
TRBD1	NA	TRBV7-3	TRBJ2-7	CASSLTGGQWEQYF
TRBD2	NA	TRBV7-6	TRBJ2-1	CASSLGRTSGSWNEQFF
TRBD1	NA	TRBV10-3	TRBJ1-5	CAISSDRVGNQPQHF
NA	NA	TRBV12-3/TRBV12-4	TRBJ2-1	CASSKGGEQFF
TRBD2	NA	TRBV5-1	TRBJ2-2	CASSLAAVSGTSNTGELFF
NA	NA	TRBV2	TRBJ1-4	CASNVQGMAEKLFF
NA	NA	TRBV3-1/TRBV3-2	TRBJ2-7	CASSFQGLAFSYEQYF
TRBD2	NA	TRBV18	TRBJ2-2	CASSPPSGTSGNTGELFF
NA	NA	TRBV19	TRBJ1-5	CASSIVQGSRNQPQHF
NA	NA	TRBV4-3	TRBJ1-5	CASSQDGQGNQPQHF
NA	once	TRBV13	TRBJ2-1	CASSPIKSQMDNEQFF
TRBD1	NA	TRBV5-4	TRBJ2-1	CASSSLGGGSYNEQFF
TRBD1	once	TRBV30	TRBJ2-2	CAWSSPTGGRPGELFF
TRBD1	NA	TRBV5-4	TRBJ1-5	CASSLGQGAGQPQHF
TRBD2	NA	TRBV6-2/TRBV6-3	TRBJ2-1	CASSYSSQGGNEQFF
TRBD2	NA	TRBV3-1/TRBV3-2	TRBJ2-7	CASSQDHPLAAPYEQYF
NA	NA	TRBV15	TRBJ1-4	CATSRDRGSLGEKLFF
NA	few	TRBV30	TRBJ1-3	CAWSATARAGNTIYF
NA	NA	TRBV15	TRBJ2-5	CATSRSRVQETQYF
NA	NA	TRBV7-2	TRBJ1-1	CASSFNRLNTEAFF
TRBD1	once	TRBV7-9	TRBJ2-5	CASSPRDRGPETQYF
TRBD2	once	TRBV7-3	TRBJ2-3	CASSLIPGLAGEVSDTQYF
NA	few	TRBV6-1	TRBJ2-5	CASSELGQRETQYF
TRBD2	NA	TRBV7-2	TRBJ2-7	CASSTSGTSYEQYF
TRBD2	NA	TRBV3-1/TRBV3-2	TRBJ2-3	CASSQDGVLAGGPPDTQYF
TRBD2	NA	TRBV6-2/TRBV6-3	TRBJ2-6	CASSLTGTSGSDVLTF
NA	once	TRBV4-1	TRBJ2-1	CASSQASNEQFF
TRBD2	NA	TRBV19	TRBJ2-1	CASSLISGGSYNEQFF
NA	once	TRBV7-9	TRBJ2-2	CASSSLTTGNTGELFF
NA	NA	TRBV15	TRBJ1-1	CATSRADRPNTEAFF
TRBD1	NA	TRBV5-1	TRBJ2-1	CASSPAGQGNYNEQFF
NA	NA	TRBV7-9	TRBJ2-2	CASRSFRGNTGELFF
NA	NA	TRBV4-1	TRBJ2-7	CASSRATPYEQYF
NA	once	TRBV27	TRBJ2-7	CASSLAETYEQYF